Below, 6 T cell receptor beta chains from the same sample are listed, as sequenced in a study of T-cell memory formation after mild COVID-19. TCRdb reanalysed the 5' RACE reads using MiXCR and keeps one entry per CDR3 protein. Of about 340,000 distinct CDR3 sequences in the sample, about 15% were seen once. The sequencing input was PBMCs or a T cell subset sorted from them (not recorded which). These receptor sequences come from a man between 18 and 29 years old who had mild COVID-19 (a few samples of this study predate the infection). Cell type and time point are not known.

This chain uses TRBV5-1 with TRBJ1-2; 7 nucleotides agree with TRBD1. Unmatched junction bases numbered 8, after V lost 2 bases and J lost 4 bases. Germline V gives CDR1 SGHRS, CDR2 YFSETQ. This CDR3 comprises 15 residues. DNA for the CDR3: TGCGCCAGCAGCTTAGCGAGGGGGCCTATCTATGGCTACACCTTC. This translates into CASSLARGPIYGYTF.

The chain combines TRBV11-2 with TRBJ1-1; D remains ambiguous. CDR1 is SGHAT and CDR2 is FQNNGV in the germline V gene. V was cut by 2 bases and J by 4 bases, with 11 bases left in between. This CDR3 is built from 14 residues. CDR3 in amino acids: CASSLYGLGTEAFF. In nucleotides, the CDR3 is TGTGCCAGCAGCTTATATGGACTGGGCACTGAAGCTTTCTTT.

This clonotype was observed a few times. The CDR3 spells CSVEGYLSGNTIYF. As DNA, the CDR3 is TGCAGCGTTGAAGGTTACCTCTCTGGAAACACCATATATTTT. J is TRBJ1-3 and V is TRBV29-1; no reliable D call. This CDR3 spans 14 amino acids. V lost 1 base and J 0 bases, leaving 7 bases between the germline ends. Germline V CDR1 and CDR2: SQVTM, ANQGSEA.

This chain uses TRBV12-5 with TRBJ2-1; 11 bases match TRBD2. This CDR3 is built from 17 residues. Germline V CDR1 and CDR2: LGHNT, FRNRAP. V shed 4 bases and J 0 bases; nucleotides not matched to a gene: 5. CDR3 in amino acids: CASGSPTSGGSYNEQFF. The DNA of the CDR3 is TGTGCTAGTGGTTCCCCCACTAGCGGGGGCTCCTACAATGAGCAGTTCTTC.

This clonotype was seen a few times. CDR3 coding DNA: TGTGCCAGCACCTGGCCAGGGCACTATGGCTACACCTTC. Translated: CASTWPGHYGYTF. The chain uses TRBV6-9 and TRBJ1-2; D perhaps matches TRBD1 (5 bases). With 7 bases removed from V and 3 bases from J, the gap between germline ends came to 12 bases. CDR1 and CDR2 from the germline V gene are MNHGY and SVAAGI. The CDR3 runs to 13 residues.

The chain employs TRBV29-1 and TRBJ2-5, with D uncertain. The V gene's germline CDR1 is SQVTM and CDR2 ANQGSEA. The germline V and J ends were trimmed by 1 base and 2 bases, with 8 bases remaining between them. The CDR3 extends over 13 amino acids. DNA for the CDR3: TGCAGCGTTGAAGCACGAACTCAAGAGACCCAGTACTTC. Amino acids: CSVEARTQETQYF.